The rows below give T cell receptor beta chains drawn from one sample of a study of T-cell memory formation after mild COVID-19. Using its own MiXCR run on the 5' RACE reads, TCRdb lists one record per CDR3 protein. The table lists around 530,000 distinct CDR3 sequences, about a fifth of them singletons, with approximately 8.4% in the top ten. The source material was PBMCs or a T cell subset sorted from them (not recorded which). The receptors were sampled from an adult woman who had mild COVID-19 (a few samples of this study predate the infection). Cell type and time point are not known. Each CDR3 is given with its conserved first and last residue. A D gene is named only where the DNA matches it firmly. Clone sizes are given selectively: once, few, many, or a class where the clone is expanded.

TRBV27,-,TRBJ2-2,-,16,TGTGCCAGCAGTTTCAGTACCTCCTCACCGCCCGGGGAGCTGTTTTTT,CASSFSTSSPPGELFF
TRBV4-3,few,TRBJ2-7,-,14,TGCGCCAGCAGCCTCCGTCCCCACTCCTACGAGCAGTACTTC,CASSLRPHSYEQYF
TRBV29-1,-,TRBJ1-1,-,13,TGCAGCGTCAAGGACGGCATGAACACTGAAGCTTTCTTT,CSVKDGMNTEAFF
TRBV5-1,-,TRBJ2-1,-,13,TGCGCCAGCAGCAGACCTCAAAAGGATGAGCAGTTCTTC,CASSRPQKDEQFF
TRBV9,once,TRBJ2-5,-,14,TGTGCCAGCAGCGGGGCCGTTACCCAAGAGACCCAGTACTTC,CASSGAVTQETQYF
TRBV7-9,few,TRBJ2-1,TRBD2,16,TGTGCCAGCAGTCAGGGACTAGCGGTCCTCCTAATCGCGCAGTTCTTC,CASSQGLAVLLIAQFF
TRBV24-1,few,TRBJ2-1,-,11,TGTGCCACCAGTGAGGCCAATGAGCAGTTCTTC,CATSEANEQFF
TRBV2,few,TRBJ2-2,-,13,TGTGCCAGCAGTGTATGGCCCGCCGGGGAGCTGTTTTTT,CASSVWPAGELFF
TRBV7-9,few,TRBJ2-3,TRBD1,15,TGTGCCAGCAGCAACAGGGGTCTCAGCACAGATACGCAGTATTTT,CASSNRGLSTDTQYF
TRBV9,-,TRBJ2-1,-,10,TGTGCCAGCAGCGGGATCGAGCTTTTCTTC,CASSGIELFF
TRBV14,many,TRBJ2-5,-,13,TGTGCCAGCAGCCAAGGGGTCCGGGGGACCCAGTACTTC,CASSQGVRGTQYF
TRBV6-6,-,TRBJ2-7,TRBD1,13,TGTGCCAGCAGCCTACAGGGGCGTCGCGAGCAGTACTTC,CASSLQGRREQYF
TRBV19,-,TRBJ2-3,-,12,TGTGCCAGTAGTAACCCGACAGATACGCAGTATTTT,CASSNPTDTQYF
TRBV21-1,once,TRBJ1-1,-,15,TGTGCCAGCAGCAAAGGTGGAGGGATCCGGACTGAAGCTTTCTTT,CASSKGGGIRTEAFF
TRBV12-3/TRBV12-4,many,TRBJ1-2,TRBD1,15,TGTGCCAGCAGCCTAAAGCTACAGGGGTCGGGGGGCTACACCTTC,CASSLKLQGSGGYTF
TRBV12-3/TRBV12-4,-,TRBJ2-1,-,14,TGTGCCAGCAGTGAGCCCCGGGACACCAATGAGCAGTTCTTC,CASSEPRDTNEQFF
TRBV12-3/TRBV12-4,few,TRBJ1-1,-,14,TGTGCCAGCGGGACGGAGTCAGCGATCGCTGAAGCTTTCTTT,CASGTESAIAEAFF
TRBV29-1,-,TRBJ2-3,TRBD2,16,TGCAGCGTTGAGGGACTAGCGGGTCTCATCGCAGATACGCAGTATTTT,CSVEGLAGLIADTQYF
TRBV29-1,few,TRBJ2-7,-,14,TGCAGCGTTGACAGGCAGGGCTCTCGCTACGAGCAGTACTTC,CSVDRQGSRYEQYF
TRBV19,-,TRBJ1-5,-,16,TGTGCCAGTAGTTATGGGTTTACAGGTGCCCGGCAGCCCCAGCATTTT,CASSYGFTGARQPQHF
TRBV12-3/TRBV12-4,few,TRBJ2-1,TRBD2,11,TGTGCCAGCAGCGCGGGGGGCCCCGAGTTCTTC,CASSAGGPEFF
TRBV24-1,-,TRBJ2-2,TRBD2,17,TGTGCCACCAGTGATCGAAACCTAGCGGGCTACACCGGGGAGCTGTTTTTT,CATSDRNLAGYTGELFF
TRBV20-1,few,TRBJ1-2,-,13,TGCAGTGCAGACGTGGTTGCGAACTATGGCTACACCTTC,CSADVVANYGYTF
TRBV12-3/TRBV12-4,-,TRBJ2-6,TRBD2,17,TGTGCCAGCAGTGGGACTAGCGGGGGCTCTGGGGCCAACGTCCTGACTTTC,CASSGTSGGSGANVLTF
TRBV5-1,-,TRBJ2-3,-,14,TGCGCCAGCAGCTTGGAAGGCGTTGGAGATACGCAGTATTTT,CASSLEGVGDTQYF
TRBV6-1,-,TRBJ1-2,TRBD1,14,TGTGCCAGCAGTGGATTCGGGACAGTAGTAGGTTACACCTTC,CASSGFGTVVGYTF
TRBV12-3/TRBV12-4,-,TRBJ2-5,-,12,TGTGCCAGCAGTTTTTCCCTGGGGACCCAGTACTTC,CASSFSLGTQYF
TRBV7-2,few,TRBJ2-3,TRBD2,15,TGTGCCAGCAGGCCAATAGCGGGAGCTCCAGATACGCAGTATTTT,CASRPIAGAPDTQYF
TRBV3-1,-,TRBJ2-1,TRBD2,18,TGTGCCAGCAGCCAGGGACTAGCGGGAGGGGGACCCTACAATGAGCAGTTCTTC,CASSQGLAGGGPYNEQFF
TRBV4-1,few,TRBJ2-7,-,13,TGCGCCAGCAGCCGGGATCTAGCATACGAGCAGTACTTC,CASSRDLAYEQYF
TRBV10-3,-,TRBJ1-6,-,12,TGTGCCATCGCCCAGGGTCAGGGGTTAATCCACTTT,CAIAQGQGLIHF